These T cell receptor beta chains were read from a single sample in a study of blood T cells in healthy people across ages. Each CDR3 protein gets one entry after TCRdb re-called the 5' RACE reads with MiXCR. In the table there are around 800,000 distinct CDR3 sequences, 20% to 30% of which are singletons. These data were likewise used in another study, on T cells of mothers and their children.

Sequences were obtained from blood. The receptor set was obtained from a boy aged 10-17 years in good health. CDR3s include the opening cysteine and the closing phenylalanine or tryptophan. The order of the fields is clone size, CDR3 length, D gene, V gene, J gene, CDR3 DNA, CDR3 protein. The D gene is left open where the match is weak. The size entry is marked missing in some rows and otherwise reads once, few, many or a size class.

once	13	TRBD1	TRBV7-6	TRBJ1-1	TGTGCCAGCAGTAAGACAGGGAGAACTGAAGCTTTCTTT	CASSKTGRTEAFF
many	15	-	TRBV4-2	TRBJ2-5	TGTGCCAGCAGCCAAGATAATAGCCAGGGAGAGACCCAGTACTTC	CASSQDNSQGETQYF
few	14	-	TRBV4-1	TRBJ1-2	TGCGCCAGCAGCCAAGTACCAGGGCCATACGGCTACACCTTC	CASSQVPGPYGYTF
-	13	-	TRBV5-4	TRBJ2-3	TGTGCCAGCAGCCCTCGGACAGAAGATACGCAGTATTTT	CASSPRTEDTQYF
few	10	-	TRBV6-1	TRBJ2-5	TGTGCCACCGCTCAAGAGACCCAGTACTTC	CATAQETQYF
once	13	-	TRBV12-3/TRBV12-4	TRBJ2-5	TGTGCCAGCAGTCAACTAAATACGGGGGAGCAGTACTTC	CASSQLNTGEQYF
few	15	-	TRBV10-3	TRBJ2-2	TGTGCCATCAGTGAGTCCCGGGACTGGGCCGGGGAGCTGTTTTTT	CAISESRDWAGELFF
-	16	-	TRBV7-9	TRBJ2-1	TGTGCCAGCAGCTTAGTAACGGGCCCCAGGGCCAATGAGCAGTTCTTC	CASSLVTGPRANEQFF
-	20	TRBD1	TRBV20-1	TRBJ2-6	TGCAGTGCTAGAGGACGCCTGCCACGGGGACAGAACTCTGGGGCCAACGTCCTGACTTTC	CSARGRLPRGQNSGANVLTF
few	16	-	TRBV5-1	TRBJ2-7	TGCGCCAGCAGCTTGGAAGGGTCGACAGGACACTACGAGCAGTACTTC	CASSLEGSTGHYEQYF